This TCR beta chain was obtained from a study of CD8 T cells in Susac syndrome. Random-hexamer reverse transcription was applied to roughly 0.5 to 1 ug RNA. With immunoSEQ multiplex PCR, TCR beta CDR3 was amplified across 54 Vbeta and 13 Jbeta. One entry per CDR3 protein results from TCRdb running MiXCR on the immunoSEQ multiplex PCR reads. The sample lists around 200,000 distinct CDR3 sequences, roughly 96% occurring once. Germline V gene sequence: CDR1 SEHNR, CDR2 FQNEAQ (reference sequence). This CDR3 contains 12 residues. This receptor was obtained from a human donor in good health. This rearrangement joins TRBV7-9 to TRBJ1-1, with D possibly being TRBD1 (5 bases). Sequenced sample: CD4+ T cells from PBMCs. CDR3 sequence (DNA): TGTGCGAAGGACAAGCTCAGCACTGAAGCTTTCTTT. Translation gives CAKDKLSTEAFF.